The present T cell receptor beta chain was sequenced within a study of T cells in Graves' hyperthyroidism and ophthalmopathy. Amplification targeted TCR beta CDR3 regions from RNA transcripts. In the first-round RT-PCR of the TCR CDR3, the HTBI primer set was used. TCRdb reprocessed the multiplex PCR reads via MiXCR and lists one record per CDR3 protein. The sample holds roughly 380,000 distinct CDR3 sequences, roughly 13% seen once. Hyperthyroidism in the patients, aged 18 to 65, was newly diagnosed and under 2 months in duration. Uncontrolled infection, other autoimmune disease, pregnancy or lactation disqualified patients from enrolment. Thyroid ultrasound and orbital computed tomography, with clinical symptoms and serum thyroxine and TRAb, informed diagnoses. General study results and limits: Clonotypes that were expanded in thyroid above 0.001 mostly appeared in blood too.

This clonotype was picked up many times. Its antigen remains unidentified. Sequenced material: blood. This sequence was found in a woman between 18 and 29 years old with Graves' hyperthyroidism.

The CDR3 reads CASNRAGNTIYF. The CDR3 DNA reads as TGTGCCAGCAACCGGGCTGGAAACACCATATATTTT. The chain employs TRBV2 and TRBJ1-3; unclear D gene. The CDR3 has 12 amino acids. Trimming left V 7 bases short and J 2 bases short, with 6 bases between. Germline values: CDR1 SNHLY, CDR2 FYNNEI.